One sample yielded the 5 T cell receptor beta chains listed below, sequenced in a study of cytomegalovirus exposure and HLA in healthy donors. Primers: 60 Vbeta forward and 13 Jbeta reverse. TCRdb's copy holds only in-frame clones and misses some; the assay was immunoSEQ multiplex PCR. This table holds some 150,000 clones, roughly 81% found once. Sequencing used PBMCs. These TCRs come from a woman between 45 and 65 years old in good health and CMV-seronegative.

The rearrangement uses TRBV15 and TRBJ2-4; 8 bases agree with TRBD1. Germline CDR1 reads LNHNV; CDR2 reads YYDKDF (reference sequence). With 0 bases clipped from V and 0 bases from J, the junction kept 19 bases outside the gene matches. This CDR3 is 22 amino acids long. CDR3 residues: CATSRDGRTGTGGLLAKNIQYF. The CDR3 DNA follows: TGTGCCACCAGCAGAGACGGGCGTACCGGGACAGGAGGGCTTCTAGCCAAAAACATTCAGTACTTC.

The chain is built from TRBV18 and TRBJ1-2; D is perhaps TRBD1 (5 bases). Germline CDR1 reads KGHSH; CDR2 reads LQKENI. CDR3 length: 16 residues. Trimming took off 6 bases at V and 7 bases at J, with 24 bases between the two ends. CDR3 region: CASSKSSATGEGGYTF. In DNA form, the CDR3 reads TGTGCCAGCTCCAAAAGTTCCGCCACAGGCGAAGGTGGCTACACCTTC.

The chain combines TRBV7-6 with TRBJ2-3; maybe TRBD2 (6 bases). Germline assignment: CDR1 SGHVS and CDR2 FNYEAQ. There are 15 residues in the CDR3. Trimming removed 5 bases from V and 6 bases from J, with 18 bases in between. CDR3 in amino acids: CASSPAPRGDDTQYF. The CDR3 DNA is TGTGCCAGCAGCCCAGCACCGCGCGGGGATGATACGCAGTATTTT.

The chain combines TRBV18 with TRBJ1-1; D is perhaps TRBD1 (6 bases). Germline CDR1 reads KGHSH; CDR2 reads LQKENI. V was pared by 6 bases and J by 4 bases, with 12 bases between. The CDR3 is made up of 13 amino acids. CDR3 region: CASSLQGRTEAFF. DNA for the CDR3: TGTGCCAGCTCTCTTCAGGGGCGCACTGAAGCTTTCTTT. Drawing the rest from reference TRBV18 and TRBJ1-1, the complete variable domain is NAGVMQNPRHLVRRRGQEARLRCSPMKGHSHVYWYRQLPEEGLKFMVYLQKENIIDESGMPKERFSAEFPKEGPSILRIQQVVRGDSAAYFCASSLQGRTEAFFGQGTRLTVV.

This clone appeared once. The V and J genes are TRBV15 and TRBJ1-3, with TRBD1 matching 7 bases. The CDR3 has 16 residues. Germline loops: CDR1 LNHNV, CDR2 YYDKDF (reference sequence). V gave up 3 bases and J gave up 2 bases; unmatched junction bases: 7. The CDR3 nucleotides are TGTGCCACCAGCAGGGACAGGTTTATTACTGGAAACACCATATATTTT. Its translation is CATSRDRFITGNTIYF.